This T cell receptor beta chain was retrieved from a study of blood T cell repertoires in COVID-19. Study-level background: Collection of acute and convalescent COVID-19 samples took place in the United States, Italy and Spain. PBMCs, B-cell-depleted T cells, or T cells were the source of the cDNA or gDNA that made up the material.

The CDR3 contains 15 residues. In germline, CDR1 is SGHNT, CDR2 YYREEE (reference sequence). V shed 4 bases, J shed 0 bases, and the junction held 7 bases outside the gene matches. Original handling: Amplification of reference gene primers provided the estimated nucleated cell counts. Produced via immunoSEQ multiplex PCR; TCRdb's table is partial and in-frame only. The DNA gave D and trimming, while V, J and clone size come from that table. The sample records roughly 190,000 clones, around 80% being singletons. This TCR came from a man aged 50 to 59 with active or convalescent COVID-19. V is TRBV5-4 and J is TRBJ2-7; 7 nucleotides line up with TRBD1. The sequencing sample was made of peripheral blood. The CDR3 reads CASSPGTASSYEQYF. CDR3 nucleotide sequence: TGTGCCAGCAGCCCCGGGACAGCGAGCTCCTACGAGCAGTACTTC.